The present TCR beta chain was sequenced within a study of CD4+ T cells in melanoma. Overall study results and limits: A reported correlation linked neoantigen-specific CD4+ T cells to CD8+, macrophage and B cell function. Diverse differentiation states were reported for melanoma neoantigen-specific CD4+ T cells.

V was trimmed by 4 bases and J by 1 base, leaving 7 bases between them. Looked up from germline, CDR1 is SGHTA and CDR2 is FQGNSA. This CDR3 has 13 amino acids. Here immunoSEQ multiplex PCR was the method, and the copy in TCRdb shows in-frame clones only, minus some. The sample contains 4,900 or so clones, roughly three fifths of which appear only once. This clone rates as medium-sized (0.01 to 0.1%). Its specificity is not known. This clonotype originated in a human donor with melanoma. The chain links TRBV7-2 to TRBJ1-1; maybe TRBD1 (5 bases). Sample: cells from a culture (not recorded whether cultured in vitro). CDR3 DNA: TGTGCCAGCAGCTGGACAACGAACACTGAAGCTTTCTTT. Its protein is CASSWTTNTEAFF.